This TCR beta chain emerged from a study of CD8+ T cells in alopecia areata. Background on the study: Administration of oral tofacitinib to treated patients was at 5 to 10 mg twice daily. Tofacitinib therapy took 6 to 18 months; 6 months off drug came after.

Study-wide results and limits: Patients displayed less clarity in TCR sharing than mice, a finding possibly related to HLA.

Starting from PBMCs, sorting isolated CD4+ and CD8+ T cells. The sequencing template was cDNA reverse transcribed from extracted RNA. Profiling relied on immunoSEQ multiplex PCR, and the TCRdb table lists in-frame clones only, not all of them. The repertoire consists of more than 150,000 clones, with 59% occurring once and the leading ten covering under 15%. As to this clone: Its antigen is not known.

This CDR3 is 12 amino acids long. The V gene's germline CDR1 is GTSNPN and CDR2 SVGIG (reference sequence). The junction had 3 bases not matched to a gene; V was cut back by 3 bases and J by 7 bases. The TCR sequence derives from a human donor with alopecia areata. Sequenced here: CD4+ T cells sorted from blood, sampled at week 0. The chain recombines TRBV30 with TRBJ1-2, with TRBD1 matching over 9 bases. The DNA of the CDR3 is TGTGCCTGGAGCGGACAGGGGATTGGCTACACCTTC. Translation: CAWSGQGIGYTF.